This T cell receptor beta chain was sequenced during a study of CD8+ T cells in alopecia areata. Study-wide context: In an open-label trial, patients got 5 to 10 mg tofacitinib twice daily. General study findings and limits: There were many expanded lesional clones persisting in scalp and blood during tofacitinib.

As concerns this clone: Its matching antigen is unknown.

Germline V CDR1 and CDR2: DFQATT, SNEGSKA (reference sequence). This CDR3 spans 11 amino acids. Trimming pared 1 base from V and 11 bases from J, leaving 12 bases between. After isolation, RNA underwent reverse transcription to generate cDNA as the sequencing template. Clones were sequenced by immunoSEQ multiplex PCR, and TCRdb holds only the in-frame ones, with some missing. This table has roughly 180,000 clones, around 56% appearing once. Documented treatment: oral pan-JAK inhibitor, 5-10 mg twice daily. The clonotype was recovered from a human donor with alopecia areata. V usage is TRBV20-1 and J usage is TRBJ2-7, with no clear D. This specimen consisted of CD4+ T cells sorted from blood, obtained at week 4, from a patient treated with tofacitinib. The CDR3 nucleotides are TGCAGTGCTAGAGGAATTGCATTGGAGTACTTC. This translates into CSARGIALEYF.